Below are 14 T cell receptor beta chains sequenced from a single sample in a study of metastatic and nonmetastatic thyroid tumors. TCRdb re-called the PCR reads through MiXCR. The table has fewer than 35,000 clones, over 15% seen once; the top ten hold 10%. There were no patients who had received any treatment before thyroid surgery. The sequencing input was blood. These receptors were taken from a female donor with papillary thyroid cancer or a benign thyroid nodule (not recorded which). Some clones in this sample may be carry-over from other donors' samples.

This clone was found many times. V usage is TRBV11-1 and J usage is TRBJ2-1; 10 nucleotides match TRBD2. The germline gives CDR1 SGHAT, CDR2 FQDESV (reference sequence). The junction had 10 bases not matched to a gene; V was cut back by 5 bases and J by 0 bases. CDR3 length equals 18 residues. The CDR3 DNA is TGTGCCAGCAGCCCCTCCCCAGCTAGCGGGAGCTCCTACAATGAGCAGTTCTTC. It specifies CASSPSPASGSSYNEQFF.

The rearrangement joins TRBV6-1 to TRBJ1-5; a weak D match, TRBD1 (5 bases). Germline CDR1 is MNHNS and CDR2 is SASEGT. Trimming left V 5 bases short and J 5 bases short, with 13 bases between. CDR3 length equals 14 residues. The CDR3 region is CASSLREGHQPQHF. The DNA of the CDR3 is TGTGCCAGCAGTTTGAGGGAGGGGCATCAGCCCCAGCATTTT.

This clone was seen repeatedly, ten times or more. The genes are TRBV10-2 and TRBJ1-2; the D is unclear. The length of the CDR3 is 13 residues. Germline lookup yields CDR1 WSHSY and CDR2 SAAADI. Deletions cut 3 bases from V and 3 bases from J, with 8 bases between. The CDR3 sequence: CASSDSLDYGYTF. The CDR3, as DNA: TGCGCCAGCAGTGACTCACTTGACTATGGCTACACCTTC.

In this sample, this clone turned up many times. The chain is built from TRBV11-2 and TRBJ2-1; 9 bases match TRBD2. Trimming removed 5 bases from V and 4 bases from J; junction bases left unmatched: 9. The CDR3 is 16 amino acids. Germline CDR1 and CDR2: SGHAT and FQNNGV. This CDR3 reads CASSNAASGDYNEQFF. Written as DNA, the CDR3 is TGTGCCAGCAGCAATGCGGCTAGCGGGGATTACAATGAGCAGTTCTTC.

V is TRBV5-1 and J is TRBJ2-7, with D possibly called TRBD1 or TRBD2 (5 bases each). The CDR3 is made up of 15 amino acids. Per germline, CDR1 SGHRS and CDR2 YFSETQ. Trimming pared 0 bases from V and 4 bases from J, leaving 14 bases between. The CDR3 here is CASSLVGGSGYEQYF. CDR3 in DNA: TGCGCCAGCAGCTTGGTTGGGGGTTCGGGGTACGAGCAGTACTTC.

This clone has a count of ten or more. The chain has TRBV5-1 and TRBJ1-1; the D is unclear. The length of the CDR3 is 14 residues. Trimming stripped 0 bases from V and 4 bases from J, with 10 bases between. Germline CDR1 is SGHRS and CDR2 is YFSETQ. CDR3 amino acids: CASSLVGGSTEAFF. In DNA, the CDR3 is TGCGCCAGCAGCTTGGTCGGAGGGAGCACTGAAGCTTTCTTT.

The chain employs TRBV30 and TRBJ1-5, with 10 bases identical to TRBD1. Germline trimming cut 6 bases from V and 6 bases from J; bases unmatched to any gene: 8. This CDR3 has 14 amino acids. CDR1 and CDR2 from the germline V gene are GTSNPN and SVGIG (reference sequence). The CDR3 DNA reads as TGTGCCTGTATTCTAGGGACAGGGGTTCAGCCCCAGCATTTT. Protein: CACILGTGVQPQHF.

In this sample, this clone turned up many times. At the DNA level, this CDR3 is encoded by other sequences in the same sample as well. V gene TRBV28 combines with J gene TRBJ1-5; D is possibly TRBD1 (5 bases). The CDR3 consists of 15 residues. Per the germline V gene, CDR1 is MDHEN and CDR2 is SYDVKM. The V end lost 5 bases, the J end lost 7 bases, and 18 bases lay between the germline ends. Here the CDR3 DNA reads TGTGCCAGCAGTGGGGGATGGTTAGCGAGGCAGCCCCAGCATTTT. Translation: CASSGGWLARQPQHF.

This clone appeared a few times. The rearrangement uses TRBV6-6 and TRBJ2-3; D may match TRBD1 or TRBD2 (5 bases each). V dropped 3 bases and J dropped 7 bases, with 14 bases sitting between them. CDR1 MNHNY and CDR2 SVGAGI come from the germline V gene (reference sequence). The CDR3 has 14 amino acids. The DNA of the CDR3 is TGTGCCAGCAGTTATTCCGGGACCGCCCATACGCAGTATTTT. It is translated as CASSYSGTAHTQYF.

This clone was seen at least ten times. CDR3 protein: CASSQGTFQETQYF. As DNA, the CDR3 is TGCGCCAGCAGCCAAGGGACTTTCCAAGAGACCCAGTACTTC. This chain uses TRBV4-1 with TRBJ2-5, with D tentatively TRBD2 (5 bases). The CDR3 consists of 14 residues. Trimming cost V 1 base and J 1 base, with 7 bases left between them. Germline CDR1 and CDR2: MGHRA and YSYEKL.

CDR3 DNA sequence: TGTGCCAGCAGCCCGGGACTAGTAGGGCAGTACTTC. Amino acids: CASSPGLVGQYF. This chain uses TRBV11-2 with TRBJ2-7; 8 nucleotides agree with TRBD2. Germline V CDR1 and CDR2: SGHAT, FQNNGV. The CDR3 length is 12 residues. J lost 9 bases, V lost 5 bases, and 6 bases had no gene match. The whole variable domain, remainder taken from reference TRBV11-2 and TRBJ2-7, is EAGVAQSPRYKIIEKRQSVAFWCNPISGHATLYWYQQILGQGPKLLIQFQNNGVVDDSQLPKDRFSAERLKGVDSTLKIQPAKLEDSAVYLCASSPGLVGQYFGPGTRLTVT.

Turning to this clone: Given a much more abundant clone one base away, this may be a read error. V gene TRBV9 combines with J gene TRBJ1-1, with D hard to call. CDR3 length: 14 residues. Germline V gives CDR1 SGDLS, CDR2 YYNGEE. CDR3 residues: CASSVWNGSTEAFF. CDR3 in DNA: TGTGCCAGCAGCGTATGGAACGGGTCCACTGAAGCCTTCTTT. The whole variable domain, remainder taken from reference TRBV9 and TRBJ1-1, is DSGVTQTPKHLITATGQRVTLRCSPRSGDLSVYWYQQSLDQGLQFLIQYYNGEERAKGNILERFSAQQFPDLHSELNLSSLELGDSALYFCASSVWNGSTEAFFGQGTRLTVV.

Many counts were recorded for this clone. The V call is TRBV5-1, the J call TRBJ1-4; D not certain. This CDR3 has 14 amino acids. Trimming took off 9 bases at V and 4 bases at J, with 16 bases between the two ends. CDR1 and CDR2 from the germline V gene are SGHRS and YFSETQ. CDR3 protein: CANTEESLNEKLFF. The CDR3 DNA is TGCGCCAATACGGAGGAGAGCCTTAATGAAAAACTGTTTTTT.

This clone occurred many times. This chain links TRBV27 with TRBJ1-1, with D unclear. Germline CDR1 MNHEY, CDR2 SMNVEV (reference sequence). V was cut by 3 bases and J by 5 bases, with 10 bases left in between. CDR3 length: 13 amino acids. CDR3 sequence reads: CASSFRSDTEAFF. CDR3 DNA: TGTGCCAGCAGTTTTCGGTCAGATACTGAAGCTTTCTTT.